The clone carrying this TCR beta chain was counted only a few times. As yet, its antigen is unknown. Researchers amplified the TCR beta CDR3 regions from RNA transcripts. HTBI primers were employed in a first-round RT-PCR of the TCR CDR3. TCRdb re-called the multiplex PCR reads through MiXCR, storing one row per CDR3 protein. The repertoire holds about 530,000 distinct CDR3 sequences, 15% to 20% seen once, with roughly 18% in the top ten. This entry belongs to a study of T cells in Graves' hyperthyroidism and ophthalmopathy. The wider study: Peripheral blood was drawn at first diagnosis, prior to all treatment. Study observations and caveats: Model-based prediction identified ophthalmopathy a median roughly six months prior to its onset.

The sequenced sample was blood. The receptor comes from a woman in her late teens or twenties with Graves' ophthalmopathy.

CDR3 nucleotide sequence: TGCGCCAGCAGCGGTGGCTGGGTCCTGAACACTGAAGCTTTCTTT. Translated: CASSGGWVLNTEAFF. The genes are TRBV5-1 and TRBJ1-1; no definite D call. V lost 4 bases and J 0 bases, leaving 13 bases between the germline ends. Looked up from germline, CDR1 is SGHRS and CDR2 is YFSETQ. This CDR3 is built from 15 residues.